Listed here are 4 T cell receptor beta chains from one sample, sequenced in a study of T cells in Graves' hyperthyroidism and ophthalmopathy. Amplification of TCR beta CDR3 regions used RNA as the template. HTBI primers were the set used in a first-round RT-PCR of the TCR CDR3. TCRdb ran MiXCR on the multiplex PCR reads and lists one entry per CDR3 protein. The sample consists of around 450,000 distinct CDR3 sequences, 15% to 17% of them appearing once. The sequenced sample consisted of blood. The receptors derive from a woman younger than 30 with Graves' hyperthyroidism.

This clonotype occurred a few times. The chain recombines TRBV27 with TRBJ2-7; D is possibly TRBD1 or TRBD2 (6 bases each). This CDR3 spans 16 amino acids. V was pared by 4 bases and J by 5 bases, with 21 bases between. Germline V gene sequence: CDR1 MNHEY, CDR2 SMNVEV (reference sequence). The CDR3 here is CASSSFTLGGKNEQYF. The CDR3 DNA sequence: TGTGCCAGCAGTTCCTTCACACTAGGGGGGAAAAACGAGCAGTACTTC.

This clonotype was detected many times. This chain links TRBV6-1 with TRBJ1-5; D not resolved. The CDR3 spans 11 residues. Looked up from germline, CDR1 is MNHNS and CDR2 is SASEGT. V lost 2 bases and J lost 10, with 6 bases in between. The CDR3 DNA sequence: TGTGCCAGCAGTGAAAGTGGTCCCCAGCATTTT. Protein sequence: CASSESGPQHF.

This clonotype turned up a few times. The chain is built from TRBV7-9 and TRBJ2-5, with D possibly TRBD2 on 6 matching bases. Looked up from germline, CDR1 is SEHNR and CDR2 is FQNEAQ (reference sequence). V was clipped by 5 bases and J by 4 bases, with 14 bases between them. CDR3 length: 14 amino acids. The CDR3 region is CASSTHSGRETQYF. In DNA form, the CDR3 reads TGTGCCAGCAGCACCCATAGCGGAAGAGAGACCCAGTACTTC. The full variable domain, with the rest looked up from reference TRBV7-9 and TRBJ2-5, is DTGVSQNPRHKITKRGQNVTFRCDPISEHNRLYWYRQTLGQGPEFLTYFQNEAQLEKSRLLSDRFSAERPKGSFSTLEIQRTEQGDSAMYLCASSTHSGRETQYFGPGTRLLVL.

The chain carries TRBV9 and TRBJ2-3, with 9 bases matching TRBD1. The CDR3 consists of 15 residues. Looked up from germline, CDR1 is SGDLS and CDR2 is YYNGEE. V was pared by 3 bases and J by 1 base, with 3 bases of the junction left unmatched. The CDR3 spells CASSARTGGTDTQYF. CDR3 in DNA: TGTGCCAGCAGCGCTCGGACAGGGGGCACAGATACGCAGTATTTT. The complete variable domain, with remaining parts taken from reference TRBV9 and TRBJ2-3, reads DSGVTQTPKHLITATGQRVTLRCSPRSGDLSVYWYQQSLDQGLQFLIQYYNGEERAKGNILERFSAQQFPDLHSELNLSSLELGDSALYFCASSARTGGTDTQYFGPGTRLTVL.